These 12 T cell receptor beta chains share one sample of origin, sequenced in a study of T cell responses to AZD1222 COVID-19 vaccine. Sequencing was performed with immunoSEQ multiplex PCR; in TCRdb, only in-frame clones are kept and a portion is missing. Among about 130,000 clones listed, more than 90% were seen once. The sample here was peripheral blood, taken 28 days after the second AZD1222 dose. The source is an adult who received the AZD1222 COVID-19 vaccine.

A remark on this clone: Other DNA sequences within the sample encode an identical CDR3. This chain joins TRBV7-9 and TRBJ1-5; TRBD1 is a possible D gene (5 bases). V lost 5 bases and J lost 0, with 5 bases in between. The CDR3 length is 13 residues. The germline V gene encodes CDR1 SEHNR and CDR2 FQNEAQ (reference sequence). The CDR3 reads CASSRGSNQPQHF. CDR3 DNA: TGTGCCAGCAGCAGGGGTAGCAATCAGCCCCAGCATTTT.

This rearrangement joins TRBV25-1 to TRBJ2-2; 7 nucleotides match TRBD1. With V trimmed by 2 bases and J by 3 bases, 0 bases remained unmatched. The CDR3 covers 14 residues. CDR1 MGHDK and CDR2 SYGVNS come from the germline V gene. DNA for the CDR3: TGTGCCAGCAGTGAACAGGGGGACACCGGGGAGCTGTTTTTT. Translation gives CASSEQGDTGELFF. Full variable domain (remainder filled in from reference TRBV25-1 and TRBJ2-2): EADIYQTPRYLVIGTGKKITLECSQTMGHDKMYWYQQDPGMELHLIHYSYGVNSTEKGDLSSESTVSRIRTEHFPLTLESARPSHTSQYLCASSEQGDTGELFFGEGSRLTVL.

CDR3 residues: CAISESLGQNTEAFF. DNA for the CDR3: TGTGCCATCAGTGAGTCCCTAGGGCAGAACACTGAAGCTTTCTTT. The chain links TRBV10-3 to TRBJ1-1; no clear D. Germline V CDR1 and CDR2: ENHRY, SYGVKD. The V end lost 0 bases, the J end lost 1 base, and 9 bases lay between the germline ends. CDR3 length equals 15 residues.

This rearrangement joins TRBV30 to TRBJ2-7; 7 bases map to TRBD1. Germline loops: CDR1 GTSNPN, CDR2 SVGIG (reference sequence). V lost 2 bases to trimming and J lost 2 bases; unmatched junction nucleotides: 3. This CDR3 comprises 13 residues. CDR3 coding DNA: TGTGCCTGGAGTCGGGACAGAGCCTACGAGCAGTACTTC. Translation gives CAWSRDRAYEQYF.

This clone was counted a single time. The rearrangement joins TRBV3-1 (or the pseudogene TRBV3-2) to TRBJ1-5; D may be TRBD1 (6 bases). The germline V and J ends were trimmed by 8 bases and 5 bases, with 13 bases remaining between them. Germline CDR1 and CDR2: LGHDT and YNNKEL (reference sequence). The CDR3 is 13 amino acids. CDR3 amino acids: CASGGRGDQPQHF. CDR3 bases: TGTGCCAGCGGAGGCAGGGGCGATCAGCCCCAGCATTTT.

V gene TRBV3-1 (or the pseudogene TRBV3-2) combines with J gene TRBJ2-1; 11 bases align to TRBD2. Per the germline V gene, CDR1 is LGHDT and CDR2 is YNNKEL (reference sequence). The V gene end was trimmed by 4 bases and the J gene end by 5 bases; junction bases not matched to a gene: 7. The CDR3 is 16 amino acids. This CDR3 is CASSLPLAGGDNEQFF. CDR3 DNA: TGTGCCAGCAGCCTCCCCCTAGCGGGAGGTGACAATGAGCAGTTCTTC.

This chain joins TRBV19 and TRBJ2-7; 8 bases fit TRBD2. This CDR3 is 14 amino acids long. The germline V gene has CDR1 LNHDA and CDR2 SQIVND (reference sequence). The V and J ends lost 6 bases and 2 bases, in that order; junction bases with no gene match: 6. In DNA form, the CDR3 reads TGTGCCAGTAGCACGGGAGGGTTCCCCTACGAGCAGTACTTC. Encoded protein: CASSTGGFPYEQYF.

The chain joins TRBV12-3 or TRBV12-4 to TRBJ2-7; D unclear. V lost 3 bases, J lost 4 bases, and 7 bases lay in between. The CDR3 has 12 amino acids. The CDR3 sequence: CASSFNVYEQYF. DNA for the CDR3: TGTGCCAGCAGTTTTAACGTTTACGAGCAGTACTTC.

This clone appeared a single time. The chain joins TRBV29-1 to TRBJ2-2; D may be TRBD2 (5 bases). Germline V CDR1 and CDR2: SQVTM, ANQGSEA. The CDR3 totals 15 residues. V lost 6 bases, J lost 1 base, and 15 bases lay in between. The CDR3 bases are TGCAGCGTCGCCGGGGTAAGCGGGAACACCGGGGAGCTGTTTTTT. Translating it yields CSVAGVSGNTGELFF.

The chain couples TRBV5-4 to TRBJ2-5; D might be TRBD2 (6 bases). This CDR3 is 14 amino acids long. In germline, CDR1 is SGHNT, CDR2 YYREEE (reference sequence). Trimming pared 4 bases from V and 4 bases from J, leaving 14 bases between. CDR3 in amino acids: CASSRDSPTETQYF. As DNA, the CDR3 is TGTGCCAGCAGCCGGGACTCTCCGACAGAGACCCAGTACTTC.

J is TRBJ2-1 and V is TRBV10-3, with 9 bases matching TRBD2. The length of the CDR3 is 16 residues. Per germline, CDR1 ENHRY and CDR2 SYGVKD. The V and J ends lost 0 bases and 6 bases, in that order; junction bases with no gene match: 6. The CDR3 region is CAISESIAGVSNEQFF. CDR3 sequence (DNA): TGTGCCATCAGTGAGTCGATAGCGGGGGTGAGCAATGAGCAGTTCTTC.

This chain joins TRBV10-2 and TRBJ1-1, with a possible D match to TRBD1 (6 bases). Deletions cut 6 bases from V and 3 bases from J, with 26 bases between. This CDR3 has 18 amino acids. Per germline, CDR1 WSHSY and CDR2 SAAADI. The CDR3: CASRGLRGRGIGDTEAFF. In DNA form, the CDR3 reads TGCGCCAGCAGGGGATTAAGGGGCAGGGGTATAGGGGACACTGAAGCTTTCTTT.